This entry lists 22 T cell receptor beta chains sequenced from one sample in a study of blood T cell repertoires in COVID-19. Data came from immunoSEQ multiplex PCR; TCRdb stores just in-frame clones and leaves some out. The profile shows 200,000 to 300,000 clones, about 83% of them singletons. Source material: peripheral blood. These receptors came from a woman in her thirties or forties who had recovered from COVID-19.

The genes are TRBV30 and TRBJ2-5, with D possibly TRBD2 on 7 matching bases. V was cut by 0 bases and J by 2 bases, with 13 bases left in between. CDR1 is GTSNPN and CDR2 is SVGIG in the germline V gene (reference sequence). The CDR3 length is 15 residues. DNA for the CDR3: TGTGCCTGGAGTGTCGGGGGGCACAAACAAGAGACCCAGTACTTC. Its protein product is CAWSVGGHKQETQYF.

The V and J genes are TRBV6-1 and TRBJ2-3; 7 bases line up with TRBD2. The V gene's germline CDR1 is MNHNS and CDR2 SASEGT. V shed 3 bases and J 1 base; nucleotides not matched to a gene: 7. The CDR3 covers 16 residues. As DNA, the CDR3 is TGTGCCAGCAGTGAGAGCCGCCTAGCGGGCACAGATACGCAGTATTTT. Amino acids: CASSESRLAGTDTQYF.

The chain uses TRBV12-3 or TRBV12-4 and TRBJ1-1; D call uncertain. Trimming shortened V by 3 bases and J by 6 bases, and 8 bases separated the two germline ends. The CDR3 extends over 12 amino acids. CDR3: CASSFGGSEAFF. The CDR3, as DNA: TGTGCCAGCAGTTTCGGAGGATCTGAAGCTTTCTTT.

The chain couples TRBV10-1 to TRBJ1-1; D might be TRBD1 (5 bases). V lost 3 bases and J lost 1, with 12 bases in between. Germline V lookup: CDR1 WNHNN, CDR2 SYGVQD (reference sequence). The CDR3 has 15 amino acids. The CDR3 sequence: CASSESTVGNTEAFF. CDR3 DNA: TGCGCCAGCAGTGAATCGACAGTCGGGAACACTGAAGCTTTCTTT.

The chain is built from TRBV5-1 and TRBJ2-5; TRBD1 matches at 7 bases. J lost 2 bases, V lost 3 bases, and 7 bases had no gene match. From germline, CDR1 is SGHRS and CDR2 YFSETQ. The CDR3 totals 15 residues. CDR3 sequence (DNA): TGCGCCAGCAGCTGGGAAACACAGGGGCAAGAGACCCAGTACTTC. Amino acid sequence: CASSWETQGQETQYF.

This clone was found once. The CDR3 reads CASSLEKPLYEQYF. CDR3 DNA: TGTGCCAGCAGCTTAGAGAAACCACTCTACGAGCAGTACTTC. This sequence joins TRBV11-2 and TRBJ2-7; D gene uncertain. Germline V gene lookup returns CDR1 SGHAT and CDR2 FQNNGV. The germline V and J ends were trimmed by 0 bases and 3 bases, with 9 bases remaining between them. The CDR3 consists of 14 residues.

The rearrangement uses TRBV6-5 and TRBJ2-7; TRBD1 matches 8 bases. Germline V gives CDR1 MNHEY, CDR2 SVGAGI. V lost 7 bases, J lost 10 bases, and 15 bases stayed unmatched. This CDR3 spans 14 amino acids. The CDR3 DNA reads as TGTGCCAGCACCTCCCGGGCCGCAGGGGGCTATCAGTACTTC. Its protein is CASTSRAAGGYQYF.

The CDR3 DNA reads as TGTGCCAGCAGCCCCGGACAGGGCAATGAGCAGTTCTTC. It specifies CASSPGQGNEQFF. J is TRBJ2-1 and V is TRBV5-4; 8 nucleotides align to TRBD1. Germline assignment: CDR1 SGHNT and CDR2 YYREEE (reference sequence). V lost 4 bases to trimming and J lost 6 bases; unmatched junction nucleotides: 3. This CDR3 comprises 13 residues.

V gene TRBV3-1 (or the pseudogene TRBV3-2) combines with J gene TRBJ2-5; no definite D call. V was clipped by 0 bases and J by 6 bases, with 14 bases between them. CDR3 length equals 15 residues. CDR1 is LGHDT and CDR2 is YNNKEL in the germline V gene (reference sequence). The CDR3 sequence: CASSQDTGHLQTQYF. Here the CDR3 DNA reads TGTGCCAGCAGCCAAGATACGGGTCACCTACAGACCCAGTACTTC.

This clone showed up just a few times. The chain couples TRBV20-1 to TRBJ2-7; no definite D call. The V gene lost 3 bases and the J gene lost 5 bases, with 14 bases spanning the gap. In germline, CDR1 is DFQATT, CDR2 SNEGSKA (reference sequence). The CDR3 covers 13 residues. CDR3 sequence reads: CSASGYGPNEQYF. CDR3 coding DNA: TGCAGTGCTAGTGGCTACGGTCCGAACGAGCAGTACTTC.

CDR3 loop: CASSFLRTLDYNEQFF. CDR3 DNA sequence: TGTGCCAGCAGTTTTTTGCGCACCTTAGACTACAATGAGCAGTTCTTC. The chain joins TRBV28 to TRBJ2-1; D gene unclear. With 3 bases removed from V and 3 bases from J, the gap between germline ends came to 15 bases. Germline values: CDR1 MDHEN, CDR2 SYDVKM. This CDR3 is 16 amino acids long.

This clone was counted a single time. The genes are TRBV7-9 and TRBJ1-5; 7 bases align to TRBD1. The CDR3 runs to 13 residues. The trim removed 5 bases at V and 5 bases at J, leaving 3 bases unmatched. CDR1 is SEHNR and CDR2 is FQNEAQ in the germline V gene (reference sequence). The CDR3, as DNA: TGTGCCAGCAGCGCTGGGACAGATCAGCCCCAGCATTTT. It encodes CASSAGTDQPQHF.

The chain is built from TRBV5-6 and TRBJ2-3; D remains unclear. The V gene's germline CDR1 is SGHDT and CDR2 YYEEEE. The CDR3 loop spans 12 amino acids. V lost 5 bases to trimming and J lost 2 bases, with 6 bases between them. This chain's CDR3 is CASSQLTDTQYF. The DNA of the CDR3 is TGTGCCAGCAGTCAACTCACAGATACGCAGTATTTT.

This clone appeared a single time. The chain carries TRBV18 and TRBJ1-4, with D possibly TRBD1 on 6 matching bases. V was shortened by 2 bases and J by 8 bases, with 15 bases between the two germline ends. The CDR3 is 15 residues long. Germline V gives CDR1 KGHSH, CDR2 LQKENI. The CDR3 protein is CASSPSWGRDEKLFF. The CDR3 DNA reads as TGTGCCAGCTCACCAAGTTGGGGGCGAGACGAAAAACTGTTTTTT.

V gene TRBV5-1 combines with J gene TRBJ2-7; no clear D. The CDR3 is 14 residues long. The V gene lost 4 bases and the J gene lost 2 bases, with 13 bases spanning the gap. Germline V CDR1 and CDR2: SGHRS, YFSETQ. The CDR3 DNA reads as TGCGCCAGCAGCCCAAGACAAAGCACCTACGAGCAGTACTTC. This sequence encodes CASSPRQSTYEQYF. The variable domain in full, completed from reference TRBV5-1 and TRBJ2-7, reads KAGVTQTPRYLIKTRGQQVTLSCSPISGHRSVSWYQQTPGQGLQFLFEYFSETQRNKGNFPGRFSGRQFSNSRSEMNVSTLELGDSALYLCASSPRQSTYEQYFGPGTRLTVT.

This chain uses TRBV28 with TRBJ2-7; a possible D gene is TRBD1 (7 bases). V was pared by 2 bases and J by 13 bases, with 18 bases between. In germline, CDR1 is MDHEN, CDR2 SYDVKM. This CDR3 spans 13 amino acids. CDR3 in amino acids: CASSLRRGDMRYF. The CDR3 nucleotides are TGTGCCAGCAGTTTACGCAGGGGGGACATGCGATACTTC. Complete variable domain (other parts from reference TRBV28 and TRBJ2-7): DVKVTQSSRYLVKRTGEKVFLECVQDMDHENMFWYRQDPGLGLRLIYFSYDVKMKEKGDIPEGYSVSREKKERFSLILESASTNQTSMYLCASSLRRGDMRYFGPGTRLTVT.

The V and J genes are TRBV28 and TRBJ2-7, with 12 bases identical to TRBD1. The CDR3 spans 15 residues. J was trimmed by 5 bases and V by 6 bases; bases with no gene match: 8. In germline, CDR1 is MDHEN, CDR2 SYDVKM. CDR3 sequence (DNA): TGTGCCAGCAGCCCCGGGACAGGGGGCTTGCACGAGCAGTACTTC. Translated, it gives CASSPGTGGLHEQYF.

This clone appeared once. CDR3 in DNA: TGTGCCAGCAGCCAAGTTTGGGCACAGGGGGTCGACGGCTACACCTTC. Translated, it gives CASSQVWAQGVDGYTF. The chain uses TRBV3-1 (or the pseudogene TRBV3-2) and TRBJ1-2; 8 bases fit TRBD1. Germline CDR1 reads LGHDT; CDR2 reads YNNKEL (reference sequence). The CDR3 length is 16 residues. V lost 1 base and J lost 8; bases outside the gene matches: 12.

CDR3 coding DNA: TGTGCCAGCAGTTTATTGTCGCAGGGCCGTGGCTACACCTTC. This gives the protein CASSLLSQGRGYTF. V usage is TRBV28 and J usage is TRBJ1-2, with a possible D match to TRBD1 (5 bases). V shed 1 base and J shed 7 bases, with 13 bases lying between them. The germline V gene encodes CDR1 MDHEN and CDR2 SYDVKM. The CDR3 length is 14 residues.

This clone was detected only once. The CDR3 bases are TGTGCCAGTAGTCGGACAGGGGACGGGGATTCACCCCTCCACTTT. Translating it yields CASSRTGDGDSPLHF. The gene calls are TRBV19 and TRBJ1-6, with 9 bases fitting TRBD1. The CDR3 sequence is 15 residues long. From germline, CDR1 is LNHDA and CDR2 SQIVND (reference sequence). V lost 5 bases, J lost 8 bases, and 7 bases stayed unmatched.

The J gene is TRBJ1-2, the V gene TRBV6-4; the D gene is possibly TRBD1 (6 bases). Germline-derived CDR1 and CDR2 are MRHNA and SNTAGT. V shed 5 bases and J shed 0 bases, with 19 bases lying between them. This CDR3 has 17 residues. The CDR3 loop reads CASSPGHGPNPNYGYTF. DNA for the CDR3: TGTGCCAGCAGTCCGGGACACGGCCCGAATCCTAACTATGGCTACACCTTC.

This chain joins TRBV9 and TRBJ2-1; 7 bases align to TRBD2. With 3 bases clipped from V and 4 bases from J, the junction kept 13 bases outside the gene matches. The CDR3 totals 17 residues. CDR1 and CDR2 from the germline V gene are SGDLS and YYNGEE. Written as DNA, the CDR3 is TGTGCCAGCAGCGCCGTGGGAGCGGGACGGGATTACAATGAGCAGTTCTTC. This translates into CASSAVGAGRDYNEQFF.